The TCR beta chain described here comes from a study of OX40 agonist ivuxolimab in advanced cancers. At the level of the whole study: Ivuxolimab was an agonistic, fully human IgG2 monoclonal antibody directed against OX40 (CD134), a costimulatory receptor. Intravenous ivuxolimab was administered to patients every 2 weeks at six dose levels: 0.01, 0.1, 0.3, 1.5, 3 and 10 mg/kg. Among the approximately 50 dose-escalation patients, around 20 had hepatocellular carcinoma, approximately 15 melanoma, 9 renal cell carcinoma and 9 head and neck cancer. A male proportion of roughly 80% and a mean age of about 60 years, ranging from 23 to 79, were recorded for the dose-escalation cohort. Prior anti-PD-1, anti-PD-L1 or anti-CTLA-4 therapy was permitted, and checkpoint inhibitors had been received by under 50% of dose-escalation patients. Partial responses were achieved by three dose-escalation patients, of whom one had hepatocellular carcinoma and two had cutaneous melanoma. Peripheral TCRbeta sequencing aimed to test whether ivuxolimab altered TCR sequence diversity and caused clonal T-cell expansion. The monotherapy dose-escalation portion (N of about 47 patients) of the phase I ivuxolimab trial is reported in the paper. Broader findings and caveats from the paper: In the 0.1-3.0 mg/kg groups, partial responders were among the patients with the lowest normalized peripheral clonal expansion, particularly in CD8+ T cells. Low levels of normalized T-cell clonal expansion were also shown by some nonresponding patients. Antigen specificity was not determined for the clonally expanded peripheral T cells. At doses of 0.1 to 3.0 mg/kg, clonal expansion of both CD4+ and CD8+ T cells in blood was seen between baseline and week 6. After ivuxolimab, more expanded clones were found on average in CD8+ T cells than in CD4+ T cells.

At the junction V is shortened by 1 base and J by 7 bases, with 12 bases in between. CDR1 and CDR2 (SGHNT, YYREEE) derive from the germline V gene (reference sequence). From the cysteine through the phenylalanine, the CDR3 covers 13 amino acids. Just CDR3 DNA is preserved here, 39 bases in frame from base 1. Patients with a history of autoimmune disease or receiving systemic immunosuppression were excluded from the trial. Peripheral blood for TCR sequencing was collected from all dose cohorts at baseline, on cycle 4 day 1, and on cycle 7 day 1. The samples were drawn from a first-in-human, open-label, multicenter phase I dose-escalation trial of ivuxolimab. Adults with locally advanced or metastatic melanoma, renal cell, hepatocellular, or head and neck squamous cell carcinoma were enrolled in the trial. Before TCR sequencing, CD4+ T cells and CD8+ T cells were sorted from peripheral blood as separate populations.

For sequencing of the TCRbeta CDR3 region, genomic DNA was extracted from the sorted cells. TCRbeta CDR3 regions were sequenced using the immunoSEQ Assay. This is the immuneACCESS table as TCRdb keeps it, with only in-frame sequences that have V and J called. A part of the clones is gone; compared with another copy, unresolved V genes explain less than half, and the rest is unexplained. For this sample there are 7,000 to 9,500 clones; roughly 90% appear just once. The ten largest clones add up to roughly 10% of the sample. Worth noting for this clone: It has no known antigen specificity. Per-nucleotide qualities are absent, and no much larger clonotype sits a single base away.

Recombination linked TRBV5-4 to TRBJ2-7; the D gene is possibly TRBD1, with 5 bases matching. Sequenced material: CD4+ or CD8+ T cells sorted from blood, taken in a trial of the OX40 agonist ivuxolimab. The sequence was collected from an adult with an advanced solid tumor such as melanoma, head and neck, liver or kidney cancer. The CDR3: CASSLYRLGEQYF. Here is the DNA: TGTGCCAGCAGCTTGTACAGGTTAGGGGAGCAGTACTTC.